The TCR beta chain described here comes from a study of response to subunit inactivated influenza vaccine. General study results and limits: There was a suggestion from the authors that each seasonal influenza vaccination recruits few new T cells.

To note about this clonotype: No antigen is known for it.

TCRdb passed the RT-PCR reads through MiXCR, listing each CDR3 protein once. The table shows about 780,000 distinct CDR3 sequences, with less than 20% occurring only once. The TCR comes from a man aged 45-65 years who received an inactivated influenza vaccine. The input for sequencing was PBMCs from blood, taken roughly 5 days after vaccination.

CDR3 coding DNA: TGTGCCAGCAGTGCCCTGGAACCGGGGACTCGATTTGGTGAGCAGTTCTTC. It encodes CASSALEPGTRFGEQFF. The V call is TRBV2, the J call TRBJ2-1, with a weak D call TRBD2 (6 bases). Between the trimmed V and J ends, which lost 4 bases and 9 bases, there was a span of 25 bases. The CDR3 sequence is 17 residues long. Germline loops: CDR1 SNHLY, CDR2 FYNNEI.